These 3 T cell receptor beta chains were all obtained from the same sample, sequenced in a study of PD-L1 blockade in urothelial cancer. The repertoire was sequenced with immunoSEQ multiplex PCR; TCRdb's copy has only in-frame clones and lacks some. Of 70,000 to 75,000 clones listed, around 84% are singletons. The sequenced sample was PBMCs, obtained around atezolizumab (anti-PD-L1) treatment. The source of these receptors is a man aged 70 or older with urothelial cancer.

The chain combines TRBV4-1 with TRBJ2-3, with D uncertain. CDR3 size: 14 residues. V was clipped by 3 bases and J by 5 bases, with 12 bases between them. From germline, CDR1 is MGHRA and CDR2 YSYEKL. The CDR3 bases are TGCGCCAGCAGCCAGAGGCCGGTGGGAGATACGCAGTATTTT. Translation: CASSQRPVGDTQYF.

This chain joins TRBV5-4 and TRBJ1-3; D is ambiguous. The V gene's germline CDR1 is SGHNT and CDR2 YYREEE (reference sequence). CDR3 length: 16 amino acids. Trimming stripped 3 bases from V and 0 bases from J, with 13 bases between. The CDR3 DNA is TGTGCCAGCAGCTCCGGAGGACTGAGCTCTGGAAACACCATATATTTT. Amino acid sequence: CASSSGGLSSGNTIYF.

This clone was detected a few times. The chain recombines TRBV13 with TRBJ2-1, with TRBD2 matching 10 bases. The CDR3 consists of 21 residues. Germline trimming cut 3 bases from V and 0 bases from J; bases unmatched to any gene: 17. Germline CDR1 PRHDT, CDR2 FYEKMQ (reference sequence). The CDR3 region is CASSFVVGTSERKSSYNEQFF. CDR3 nucleotides: TGTGCCAGCAGCTTCGTAGTTGGGACTAGCGAACGTAAGAGCTCCTACAATGAGCAGTTCTTC.